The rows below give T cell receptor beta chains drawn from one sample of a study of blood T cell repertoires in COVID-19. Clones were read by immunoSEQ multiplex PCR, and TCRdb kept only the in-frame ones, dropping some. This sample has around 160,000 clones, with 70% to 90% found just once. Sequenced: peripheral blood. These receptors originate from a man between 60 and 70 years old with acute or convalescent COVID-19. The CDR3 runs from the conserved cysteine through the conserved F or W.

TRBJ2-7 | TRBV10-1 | CASSESGGGEQYF
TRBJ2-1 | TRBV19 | CAASLGLNNEQFF
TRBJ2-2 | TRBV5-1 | CASSSDPQGANTGELFF
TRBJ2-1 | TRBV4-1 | CASSQPLRVPYNEQFF
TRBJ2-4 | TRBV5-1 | CASSSGQITGVKNIQYF
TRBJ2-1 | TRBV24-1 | CATSDGIARGSYNEQFF
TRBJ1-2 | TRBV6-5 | CASSTTGGRLGYTF
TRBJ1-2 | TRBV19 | CASSSGGDYGYTF
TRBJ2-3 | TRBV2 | CASDIAGSTDTQYF
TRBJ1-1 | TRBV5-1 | CASSESLTNTEAFF
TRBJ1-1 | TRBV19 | CASRPSSSVWGTEAFF
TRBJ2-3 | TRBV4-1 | CASSQVETMAQYF
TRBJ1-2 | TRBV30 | CAWRRLDRGDGYTF
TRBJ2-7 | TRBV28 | CASSFTGGLYEQYF
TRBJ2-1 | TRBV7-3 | CASSSSGTDYNEQFF
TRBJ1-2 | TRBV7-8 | CASSQRGGQGAYSYGYTF
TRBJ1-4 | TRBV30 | CAWSVQAGRNEKLFF
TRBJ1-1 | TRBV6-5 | CASSYEQQTEAFF
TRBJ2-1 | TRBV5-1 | CASSLRAGVSENEQFF
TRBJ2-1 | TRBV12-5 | CASQGVNEQFF
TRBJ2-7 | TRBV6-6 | CASRGGSYEQYF
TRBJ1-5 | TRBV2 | CASSPEVLSNQPQHF
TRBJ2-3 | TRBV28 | CASSLRGPLNTQYF
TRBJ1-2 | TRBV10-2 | CASSSGQGGYGYTF
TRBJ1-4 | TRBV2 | CASSAEQGAREKLFF
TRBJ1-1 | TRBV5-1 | CASSLAQGMNTEAFF
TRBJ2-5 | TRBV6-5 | CARPLGSGIGETQYF
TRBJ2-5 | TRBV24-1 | CATSESTGRRETQYF
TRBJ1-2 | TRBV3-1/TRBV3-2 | CASSLQAGGGYTF
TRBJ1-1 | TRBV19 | CASSAGQGANTEAFF